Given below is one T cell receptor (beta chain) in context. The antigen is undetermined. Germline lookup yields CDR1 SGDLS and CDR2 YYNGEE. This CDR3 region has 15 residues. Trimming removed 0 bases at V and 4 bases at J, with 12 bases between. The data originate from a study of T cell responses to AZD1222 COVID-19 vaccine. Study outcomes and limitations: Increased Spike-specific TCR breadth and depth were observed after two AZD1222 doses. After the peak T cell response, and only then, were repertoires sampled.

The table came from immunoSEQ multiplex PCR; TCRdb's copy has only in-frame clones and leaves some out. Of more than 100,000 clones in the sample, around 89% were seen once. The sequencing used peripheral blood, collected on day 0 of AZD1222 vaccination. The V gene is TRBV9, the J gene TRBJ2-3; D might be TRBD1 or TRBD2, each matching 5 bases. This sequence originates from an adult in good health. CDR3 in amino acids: CASSVDQGPPDTQYF. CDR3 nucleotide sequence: TGTGCCAGCAGCGTAGACCAGGGACCCCCAGATACGCAGTATTTT.